The clone carrying this T cell receptor beta chain occurred a few times. Tumor samples were obtained before definitive surgery or chemotherapy. This record comes from a study of high-grade serous ovarian cancer treatment subgroups. The method was immunoSEQ multiplex PCR; TCRdb's version includes in-frame clones alone and lacks a portion of them. There are roughly 3,600 clones in the sample; around 68% occur only once, and approximately 15% lies in the top ten. Sample: tumor tissue. The source of this sequence is a human donor with high-grade serous ovarian cancer.

The CDR3 here is CASSGYRIGVIEAFF. The CDR3 nucleotides are TGTGCCAGTAGTGGGTACAGGATTGGGGTCATTGAAGCTTTCTTT. V gene TRBV19 combines with J gene TRBJ1-1; tentatively, D is TRBD1 (5 bases). The CDR3 is 15 amino acids. Germline V CDR1 and CDR2: LNHDA, SQIVND (reference sequence). V was pared by 5 bases and J by 7 bases, with 20 bases between. Combining the CDR3 with reference TRBV19 and TRBJ1-1 gives the whole variable domain DGGITQSPKYLFRKEGQNVTLSCEQNLNHDAMYWYRQDPGQGLRLIYYSQIVNDFQKGDIAEGYSVSREKKESFPLTVTSAQKNPTAFYLCASSGYRIGVIEAFFGQGTRLTVV.